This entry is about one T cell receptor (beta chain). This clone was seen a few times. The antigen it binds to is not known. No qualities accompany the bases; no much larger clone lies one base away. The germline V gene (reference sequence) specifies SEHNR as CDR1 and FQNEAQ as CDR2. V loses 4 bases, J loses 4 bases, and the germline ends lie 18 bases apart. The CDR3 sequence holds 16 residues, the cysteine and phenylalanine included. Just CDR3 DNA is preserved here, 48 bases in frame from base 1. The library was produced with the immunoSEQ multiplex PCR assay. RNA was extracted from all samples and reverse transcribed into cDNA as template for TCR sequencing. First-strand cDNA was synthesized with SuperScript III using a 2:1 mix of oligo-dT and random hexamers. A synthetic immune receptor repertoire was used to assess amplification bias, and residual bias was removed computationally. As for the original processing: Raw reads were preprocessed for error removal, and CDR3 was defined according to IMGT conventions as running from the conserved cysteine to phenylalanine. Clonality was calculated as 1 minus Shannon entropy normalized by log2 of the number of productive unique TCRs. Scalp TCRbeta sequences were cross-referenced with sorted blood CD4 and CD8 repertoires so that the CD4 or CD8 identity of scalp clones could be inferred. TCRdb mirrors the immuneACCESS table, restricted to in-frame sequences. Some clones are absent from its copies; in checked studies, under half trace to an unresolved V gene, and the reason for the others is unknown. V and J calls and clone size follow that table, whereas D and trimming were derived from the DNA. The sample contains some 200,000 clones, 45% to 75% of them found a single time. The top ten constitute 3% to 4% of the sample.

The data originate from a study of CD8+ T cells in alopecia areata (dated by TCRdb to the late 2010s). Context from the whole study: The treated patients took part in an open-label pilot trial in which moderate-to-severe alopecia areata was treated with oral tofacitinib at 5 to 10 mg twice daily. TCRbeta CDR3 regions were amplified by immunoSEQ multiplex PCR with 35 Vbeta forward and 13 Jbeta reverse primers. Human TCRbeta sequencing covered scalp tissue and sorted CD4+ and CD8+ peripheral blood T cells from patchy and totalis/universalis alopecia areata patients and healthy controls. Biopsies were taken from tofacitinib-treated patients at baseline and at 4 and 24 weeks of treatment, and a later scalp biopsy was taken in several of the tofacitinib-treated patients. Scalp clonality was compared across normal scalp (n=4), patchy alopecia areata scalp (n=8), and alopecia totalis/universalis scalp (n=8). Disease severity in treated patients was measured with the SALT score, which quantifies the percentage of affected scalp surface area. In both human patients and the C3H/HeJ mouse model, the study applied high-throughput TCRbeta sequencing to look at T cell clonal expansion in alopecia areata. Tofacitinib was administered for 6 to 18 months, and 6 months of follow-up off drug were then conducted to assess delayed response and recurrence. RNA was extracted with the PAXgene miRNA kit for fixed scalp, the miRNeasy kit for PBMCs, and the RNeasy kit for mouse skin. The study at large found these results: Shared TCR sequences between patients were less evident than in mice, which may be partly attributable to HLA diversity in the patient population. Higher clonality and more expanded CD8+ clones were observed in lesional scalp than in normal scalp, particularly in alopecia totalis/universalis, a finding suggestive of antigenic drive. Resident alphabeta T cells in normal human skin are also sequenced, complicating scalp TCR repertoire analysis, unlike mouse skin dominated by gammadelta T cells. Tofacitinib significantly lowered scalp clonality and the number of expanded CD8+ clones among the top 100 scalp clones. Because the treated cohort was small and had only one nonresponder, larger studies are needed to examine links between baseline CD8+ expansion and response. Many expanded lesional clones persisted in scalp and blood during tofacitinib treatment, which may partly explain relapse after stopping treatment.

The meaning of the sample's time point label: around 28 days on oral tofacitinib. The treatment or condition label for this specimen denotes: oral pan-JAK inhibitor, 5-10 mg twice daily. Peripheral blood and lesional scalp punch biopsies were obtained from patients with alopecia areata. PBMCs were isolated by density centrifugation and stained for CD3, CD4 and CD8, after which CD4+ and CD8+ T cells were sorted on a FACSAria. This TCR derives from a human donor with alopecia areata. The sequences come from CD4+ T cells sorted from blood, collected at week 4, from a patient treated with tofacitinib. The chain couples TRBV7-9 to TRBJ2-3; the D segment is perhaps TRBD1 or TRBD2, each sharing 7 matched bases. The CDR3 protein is CASSSSRGGMSDTQYF. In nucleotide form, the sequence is TGTGCCAGCAGCTCATCCAGGGGGGGGATGTCAGATACGCAGTATTTT.